The present T cell receptor (beta chain) was sequenced within a study of shared clonotypes between healthy human individuals. Across the study: Donors were a couple of women and three men aged 18 to 49. Study results and caveats: Sorted-subset sequencing was shown by rarefaction to be incomplete despite large depth. Non-shared clonotypes were found to have lower generation probabilities than the clonotypes that were shared by all four of the sorted-subset donors.

Only CD45RO-negative cells positively selected for CCR7 counted as naive CD8 cells, so terminally differentiated effector memory CD45RA+ cells were excluded. The donors, all of them Caucasian adults, lived in Nashville, Tennessee. On this clone: The antigen remains undetermined.

The repertoire was sequenced with immunoSEQ multiplex PCR; TCRdb's copy has only in-frame clones and lacks some. This repertoire shows about 2.1 million clones, 85% to 95% found once; its top ten account for around 1.8%. The sequence derives from a man aged 18 to 35 in good health. Some clones in this sample may be carry-over from other donors' samples. The sequenced sample consisted of naive CD8+ T cells from PBMCs.

The CDR3 coding sequence is TGCGCCAGCAGCCCAGGGTTTACCAATCAGCCCCAGCATTTT. The encoded protein is CASSPGFTNQPQHF. The chain recombines TRBV5-1 with TRBJ1-5; D might be TRBD1 (5 bases). This CDR3 region has 14 residues. Per the germline V gene, CDR1 is SGHRS and CDR2 is YFSETQ. Trimming took 4 bases from V and 3 from J, leaving 11 bases between them.